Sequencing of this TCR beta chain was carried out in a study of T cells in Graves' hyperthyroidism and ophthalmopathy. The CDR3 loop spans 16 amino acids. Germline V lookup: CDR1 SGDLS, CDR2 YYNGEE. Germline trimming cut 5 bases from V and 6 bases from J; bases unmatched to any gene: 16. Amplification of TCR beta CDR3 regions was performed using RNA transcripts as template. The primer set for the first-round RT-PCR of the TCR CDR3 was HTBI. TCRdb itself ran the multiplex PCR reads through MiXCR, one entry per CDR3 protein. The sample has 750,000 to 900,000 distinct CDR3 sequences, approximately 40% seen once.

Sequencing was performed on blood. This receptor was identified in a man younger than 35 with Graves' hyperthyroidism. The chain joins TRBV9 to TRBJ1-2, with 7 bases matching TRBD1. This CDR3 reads CASSYSPRQGWDGYTF. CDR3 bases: TGTGCCAGCAGTTACTCCCCCCGACAGGGATGGGATGGCTACACCTTC.